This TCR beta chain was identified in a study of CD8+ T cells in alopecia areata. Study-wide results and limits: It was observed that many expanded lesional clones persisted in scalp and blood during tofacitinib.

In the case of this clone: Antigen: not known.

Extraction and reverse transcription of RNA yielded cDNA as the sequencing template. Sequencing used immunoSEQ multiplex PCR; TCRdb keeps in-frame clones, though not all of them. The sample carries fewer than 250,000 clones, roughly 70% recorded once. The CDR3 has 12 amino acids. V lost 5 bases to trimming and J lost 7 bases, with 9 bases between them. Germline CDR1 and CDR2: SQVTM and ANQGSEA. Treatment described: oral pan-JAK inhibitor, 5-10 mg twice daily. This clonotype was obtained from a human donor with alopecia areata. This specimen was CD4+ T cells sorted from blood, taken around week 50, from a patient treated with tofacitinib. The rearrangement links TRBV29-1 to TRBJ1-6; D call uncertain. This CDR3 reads CSVPGQNSPLHF. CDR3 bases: TGCAGCGTTCCCGGGCAAAATTCACCCCTCCACTTT.